What follows is one T cell receptor beta chain and its context. The junction had 3 bases not matched to a gene; V was cut back by 1 base and J by 3 bases. Germline V gene sequence: CDR1 SGHTA, CDR2 FQGTGA. This CDR3 has 15 amino acids. This record belongs to a study of control samples from healthy donors and cancer patients. TCRdb's copy holds only in-frame clones and misses some; the assay was immunoSEQ multiplex PCR. The sample includes tens of thousands of clones, less than 95% seen only once; the top ten take approximately 2.8%. The origin of this receptor is a woman aged 25 to 39 in good health. The sequenced material came from blood. This rearrangement joins TRBV7-3 to TRBJ2-3; TRBD2 agrees at 8 bases. The DNA for the CDR3 is TGTGCCAGCAGCTTAATCGGGGGGGGAACAGATACGCAGTATTTT. It codes for CASSLIGGGTDTQYF.